Sequencing of this T cell receptor beta chain was carried out in a study of T cells in women clearing cervical HPV infection. Study context: Controls gave blood once infection was undetectable; cases at lesion identification. Whole-study results and caveats: Richness plus V gene abundances separated cases from controls with AUC roughly 0.88.

Germline CDR1 and CDR2: MNHNS and SASEGT. V lost 1 base and J lost 4, with 11 bases in between. The CDR3 runs 15 residues. As regards this clone: Its antigen is as yet unknown. The CDR3 goes on 3 residues after the read ends, and that part is filled in from the germline J gene.

Libraries were prepared by immunoSEQ multiplex PCR; TCRdb keeps only in-frame clonotypes and omits some of them. This repertoire includes around 35,000 clones. The specimen sequenced was blood buffy coat. This chain links TRBV6-1 with TRBJ1-5; D is possibly TRBD1 (5 bases). This sequence was found in a woman between 18 and 75 years old with a cervical HPV16 infection that either progressed to CIN3+ or cleared (not recorded which). CDR3 residues: CASSEGRGRNQPQHF. The covered CDR3 bases are TGTGCCAGCAGTGAAGGAAGGGGCAGGAATCAGCCC.